This T cell receptor beta chain was recovered during a study of OX40 agonist ivuxolimab in advanced cancers. About the research overall: Partial responses were seen in three patients, one with hepatocellular carcinoma and two with cutaneous melanoma. Study-wide results and caveats: Dose levels from 0.1 to 3.0 mg/kg saw CD4+ and CD8+ blood T cells expand clonally by week 6.

Generated by immunoSEQ multiplex PCR, the TCRdb table keeps only in-frame clones and is missing some. The profile shows 99,000 or so clones, around 95% of them singletons. Per germline, CDR1 SGHNT and CDR2 YYREEE (reference sequence). The CDR3 sequence is 15 residues long. The junction had 14 bases not matched to a gene; V was cut back by 7 bases and J by 5 bases. About this clone: Antigen: not known.

This chain uses TRBV5-4 with TRBJ2-7; 8 bases are shared with TRBD2. The sequence derives from an adult with an advanced solid tumor such as melanoma, head and neck, liver or kidney cancer. The input for sequencing was CD4+ or CD8+ T cells sorted from blood, taken in a trial of the OX40 agonist ivuxolimab. The CDR3 protein is CASGRGGESPHEQYF. CDR3 DNA sequence: TGTGCCAGCGGCCGGGGGGGGGAGTCTCCCCACGAGCAGTACTTC.